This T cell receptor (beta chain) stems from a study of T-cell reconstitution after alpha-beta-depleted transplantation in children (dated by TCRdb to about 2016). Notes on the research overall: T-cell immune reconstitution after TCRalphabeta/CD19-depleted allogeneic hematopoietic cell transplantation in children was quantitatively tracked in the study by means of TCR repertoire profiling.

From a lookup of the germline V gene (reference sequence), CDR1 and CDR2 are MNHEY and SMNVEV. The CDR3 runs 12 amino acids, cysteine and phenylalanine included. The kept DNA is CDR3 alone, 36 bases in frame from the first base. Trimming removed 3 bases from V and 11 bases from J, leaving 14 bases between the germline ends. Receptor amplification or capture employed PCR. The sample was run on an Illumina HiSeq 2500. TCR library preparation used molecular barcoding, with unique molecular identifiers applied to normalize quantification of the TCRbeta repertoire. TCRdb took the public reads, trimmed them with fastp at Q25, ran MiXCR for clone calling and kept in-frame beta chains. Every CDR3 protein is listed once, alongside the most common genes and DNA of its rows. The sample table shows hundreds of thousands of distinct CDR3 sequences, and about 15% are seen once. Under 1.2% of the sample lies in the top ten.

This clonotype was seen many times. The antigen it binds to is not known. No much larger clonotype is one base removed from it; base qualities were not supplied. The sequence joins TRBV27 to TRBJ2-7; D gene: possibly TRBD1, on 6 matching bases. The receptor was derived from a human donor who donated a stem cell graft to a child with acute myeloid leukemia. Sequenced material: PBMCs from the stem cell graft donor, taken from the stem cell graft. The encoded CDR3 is CASSFPGQKKYF. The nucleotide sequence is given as TGTGCCAGCAGTTTCCCCGGACAGAAGAAGTACTTC.